Given below is one T cell receptor (beta chain) in context. CDR1 is SGDLS and CDR2 is YYNGEE in the germline V gene. Germline trimming cut 4 bases from V and 11 bases from J; bases unmatched to any gene: 21. This CDR3 spans 17 amino acids. This record comes from a study of blood T cell repertoires in COVID-19. Study background: The origin of the acute and convalescent COVID-19 samples was the United States, Italy and Spain.

Authors' data handling: Using reference gene primer amplification, nucleated cell counts were estimated. Produced via immunoSEQ multiplex PCR; TCRdb's table is partial and in-frame only. V and J calls and clone size are as listed in that table; D and trimming were resolved from the DNA. The sample yields 200,000 to 250,000 clones, nearly 90% seen once. The V and J genes are TRBV9 and TRBJ1-1, with 9 bases matching TRBD1. Sequenced sample: peripheral blood. The source of this sequence is a man in his late teens or twenties with active or convalescent COVID-19. CDR3 sequence (DNA): TGTGCCAGCAGCTTACTTAGGACAGGGGAAGGAGGGTTGGAGGCTTTCTTT. The encoded protein is CASSLLRTGEGGLEAFF.